The TCR beta chain under discussion was sequenced for a study of cytomegalovirus exposure and HLA in healthy donors. Study results and limitations: Trimming of TCR beta V- and J-genes showed a link, identified in a later analysis, to a missense DCLRE1C variant. Reportedly, fewer N-insertions than the approximately 690-donor mean appeared in an Asian-associated ancestry cluster in a later analysis.

60 Vbeta and 13 Jbeta primers were used in PCR. Here immunoSEQ multiplex PCR was the method, and the copy in TCRdb shows in-frame clones only, minus some. The sample lists 150,000 to 200,000 clones; 75% were seen once. As for this clone: Its antigen is not identified.

The TCR sequence derives from a young man in good health and CMV-seropositive. Sequenced material: PBMCs.

The CDR3 reads CASSFGGGTVREQYF. CDR3 nucleotide sequence: TGTGCCAGCAGTTTTGGTGGGGGGACAGTACGGGAGCAGTACTTC. The rearrangement uses TRBV27 and TRBJ2-7; D is possibly TRBD1 (7 bases). The CDR3 extends over 15 amino acids. Germline V CDR1 and CDR2: MNHEY, SMNVEV (reference sequence). Trimming cost V 3 bases and J 7 bases, with 19 bases left between them.